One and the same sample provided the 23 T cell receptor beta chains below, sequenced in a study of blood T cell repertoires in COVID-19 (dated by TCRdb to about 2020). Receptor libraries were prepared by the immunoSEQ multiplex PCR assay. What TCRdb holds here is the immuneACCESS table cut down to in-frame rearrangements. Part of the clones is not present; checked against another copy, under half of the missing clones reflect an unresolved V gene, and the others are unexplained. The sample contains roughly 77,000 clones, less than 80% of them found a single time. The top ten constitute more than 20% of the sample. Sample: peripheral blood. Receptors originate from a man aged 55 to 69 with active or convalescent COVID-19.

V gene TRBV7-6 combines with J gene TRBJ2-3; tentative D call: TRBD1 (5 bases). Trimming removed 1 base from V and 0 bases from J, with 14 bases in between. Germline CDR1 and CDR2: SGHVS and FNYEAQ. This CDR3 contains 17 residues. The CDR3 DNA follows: TGTGCCAGCAGCTTAGGGGGCAGCGTCTCTAGCACAGATACGCAGTATTTT. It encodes CASSLGGSVSSTDTQYF. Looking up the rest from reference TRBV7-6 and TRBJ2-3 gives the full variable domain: GAGVSQSPRYKVTKRGQDVALRCDPISGHVSLYWYRQALGQGPEFLTYFNYEAQQDKSGLPNDRFSAERPEGSISTLTIQRTEQRDSAMYRCASSLGGSVSSTDTQYFGPGTRLTVL.

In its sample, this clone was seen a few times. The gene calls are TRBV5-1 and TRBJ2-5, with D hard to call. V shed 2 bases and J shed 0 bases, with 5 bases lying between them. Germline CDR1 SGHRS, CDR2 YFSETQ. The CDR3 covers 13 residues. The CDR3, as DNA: TGCGCCAGCAGCTTTGACAACCAAGAGACCCAGTACTTC. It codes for CASSFDNQETQYF.

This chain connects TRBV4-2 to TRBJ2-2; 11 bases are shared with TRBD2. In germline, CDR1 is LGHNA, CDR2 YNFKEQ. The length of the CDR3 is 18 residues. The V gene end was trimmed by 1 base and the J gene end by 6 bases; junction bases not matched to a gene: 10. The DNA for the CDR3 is TGTGCCAGCAGCCAAGGAGGCTGGACTAGCGGGCCCGCCGGGGAGCTGTTTTTT. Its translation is CASSQGGWTSGPAGELFF.

The CDR3 coding sequence is TGTGCCAGCAGTTCGGGGGGCGACTACAATGAGCAGTTCTTC. Encoded protein: CASSSGGDYNEQFF. The chain carries TRBV6-5 and TRBJ2-1; possible D gene TRBD2, 7 bases. V was trimmed by 4 bases and J by 3 bases, leaving 10 bases between them. The CDR3 spans 14 residues. The germline V gene has CDR1 MNHEY and CDR2 SVGAGI.

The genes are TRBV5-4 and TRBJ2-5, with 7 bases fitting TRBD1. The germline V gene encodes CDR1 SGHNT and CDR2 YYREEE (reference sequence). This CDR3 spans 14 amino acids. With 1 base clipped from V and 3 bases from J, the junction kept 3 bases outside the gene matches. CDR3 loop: CASSLRQGEETQYF. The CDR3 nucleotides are TGTGCCAGCAGCTTGAGGCAGGGGGAAGAGACCCAGTACTTC.

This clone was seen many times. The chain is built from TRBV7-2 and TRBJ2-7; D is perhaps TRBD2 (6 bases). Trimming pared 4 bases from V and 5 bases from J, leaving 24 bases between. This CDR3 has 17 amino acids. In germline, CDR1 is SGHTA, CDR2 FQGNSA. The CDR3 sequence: CASSSPVRERAYHEQYF. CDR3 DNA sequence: TGTGCCAGCAGCTCCCCGGTACGGGAGAGGGCGTACCACGAGCAGTACTTC.

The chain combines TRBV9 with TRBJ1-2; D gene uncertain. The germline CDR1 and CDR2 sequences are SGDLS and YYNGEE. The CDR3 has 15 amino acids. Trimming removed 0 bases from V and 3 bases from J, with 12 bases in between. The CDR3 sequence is CASSVDGTTYYGYTF. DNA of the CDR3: TGTGCCAGCAGCGTAGACGGTACTACGTACTATGGCTACACCTTC. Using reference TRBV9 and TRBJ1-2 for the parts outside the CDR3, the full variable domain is DSGVTQTPKHLITATGQRVTLRCSPRSGDLSVYWYQQSLDQGLQFLIQYYNGEERAKGNILERFSAQQFPDLHSELNLSSLELGDSALYFCASSVDGTTYYGYTFGSGTRLTVV.

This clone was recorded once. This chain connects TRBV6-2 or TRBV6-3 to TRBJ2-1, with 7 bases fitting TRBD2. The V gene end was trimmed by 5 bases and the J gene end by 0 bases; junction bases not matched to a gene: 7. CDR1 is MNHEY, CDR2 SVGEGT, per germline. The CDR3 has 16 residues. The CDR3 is CASSLLAEGSYNEQFF. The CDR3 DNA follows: TGTGCCAGCAGTCTTCTAGCGGAGGGCTCCTACAATGAGCAGTTCTTC.

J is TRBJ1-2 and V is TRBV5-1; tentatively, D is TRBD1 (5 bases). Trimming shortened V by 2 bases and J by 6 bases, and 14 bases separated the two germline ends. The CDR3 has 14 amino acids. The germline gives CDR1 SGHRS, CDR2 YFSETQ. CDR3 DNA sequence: TGCGCCAGCAGCTTTGAAGGGACTCAGGATGGCTACACCTTC. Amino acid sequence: CASSFEGTQDGYTF.

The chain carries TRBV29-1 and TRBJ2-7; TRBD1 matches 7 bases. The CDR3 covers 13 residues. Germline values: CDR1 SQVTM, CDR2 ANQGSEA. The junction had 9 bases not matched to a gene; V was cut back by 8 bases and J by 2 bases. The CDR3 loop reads CSISGQRTYEQYF. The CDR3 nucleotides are TGCAGCATTTCGGGACAGCGGACCTACGAGCAGTACTTC.

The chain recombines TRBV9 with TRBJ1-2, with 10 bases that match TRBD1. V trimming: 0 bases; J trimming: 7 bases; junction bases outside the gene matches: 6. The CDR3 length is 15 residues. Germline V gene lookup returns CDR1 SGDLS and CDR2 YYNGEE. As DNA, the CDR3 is TGTGCCAGCAGCGTAGACCGACAGGGGGCGGGTGGCTACACCTTC. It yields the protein CASSVDRQGAGGYTF.

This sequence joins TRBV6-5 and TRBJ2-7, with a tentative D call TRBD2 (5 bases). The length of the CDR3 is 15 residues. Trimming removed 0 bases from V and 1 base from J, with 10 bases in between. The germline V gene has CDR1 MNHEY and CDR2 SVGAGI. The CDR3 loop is CASSYSRGYSYEQYF. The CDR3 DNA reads TGTGCCAGCAGTTACTCTCGGGGTTATTCCTACGAGCAGTACTTC.

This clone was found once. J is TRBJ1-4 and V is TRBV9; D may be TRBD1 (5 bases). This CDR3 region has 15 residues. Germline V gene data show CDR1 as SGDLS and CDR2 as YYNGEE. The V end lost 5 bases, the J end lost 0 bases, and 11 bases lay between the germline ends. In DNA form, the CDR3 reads TGTGCCAGCAGGGGCAGGGCATCAACTAATGAAAAACTGTTTTTT. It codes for CASRGRASTNEKLFF.

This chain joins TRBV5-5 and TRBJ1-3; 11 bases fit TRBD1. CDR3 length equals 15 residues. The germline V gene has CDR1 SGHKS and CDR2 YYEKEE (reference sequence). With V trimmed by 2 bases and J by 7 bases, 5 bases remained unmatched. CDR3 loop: CASSFLGQGANTIYF. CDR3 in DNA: TGTGCCAGCAGCTTCCTCGGACAGGGGGCGAACACCATATATTTT.

CDR3 loop: CASSQEGGAGPQHF. CDR3 coding DNA: TGCGCCAGCAGCCAAGAAGGCGGTGCCGGGCCCCAGCATTTT. This sequence joins TRBV4-3 and TRBJ1-5; no clear D gene. Trimming pared 0 bases from V and 9 bases from J, leaving 12 bases between. The CDR3 loop spans 14 amino acids. The V gene's germline CDR1 is LGHNA and CDR2 YSLEER.

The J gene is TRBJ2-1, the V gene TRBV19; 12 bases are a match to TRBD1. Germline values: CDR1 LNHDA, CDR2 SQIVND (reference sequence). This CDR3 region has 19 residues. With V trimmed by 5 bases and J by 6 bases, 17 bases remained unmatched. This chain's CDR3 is CASSPRPGTGGIGFNEQFF. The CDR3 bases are TGTGCCAGTAGTCCGCGTCCCGGGACAGGGGGCATCGGGTTCAATGAGCAGTTCTTC.

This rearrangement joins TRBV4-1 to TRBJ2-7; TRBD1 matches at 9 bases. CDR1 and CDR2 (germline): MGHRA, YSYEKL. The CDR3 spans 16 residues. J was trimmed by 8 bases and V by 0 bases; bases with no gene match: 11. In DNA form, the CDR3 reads TGCGCCAGCAGCCAAGAACCCGGGACAGGGTCTAGTAAGCAGTACTTC. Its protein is CASSQEPGTGSSKQYF.

In DNA, the CDR3 is TGTGCCAGCAGCTTATCCGGCAGGGGCTCCTACGAGCAGTACTTC. Encoded protein: CASSLSGRGSYEQYF. The J gene is TRBJ2-7, the V gene TRBV7-8; weak D call: TRBD1 (6 bases). V lost 2 bases and J lost 0, with 11 bases in between. CDR3 length: 15 residues. CDR1 and CDR2 (germline): SGHVS, FQNEAQ.

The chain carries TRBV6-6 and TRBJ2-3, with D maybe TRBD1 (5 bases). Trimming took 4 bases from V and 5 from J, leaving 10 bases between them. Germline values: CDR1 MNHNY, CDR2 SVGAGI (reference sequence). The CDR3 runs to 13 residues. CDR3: CASSFTQGDTQYF. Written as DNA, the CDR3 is TGTGCCAGCAGTTTCACCCAGGGAGATACGCAGTATTTT.

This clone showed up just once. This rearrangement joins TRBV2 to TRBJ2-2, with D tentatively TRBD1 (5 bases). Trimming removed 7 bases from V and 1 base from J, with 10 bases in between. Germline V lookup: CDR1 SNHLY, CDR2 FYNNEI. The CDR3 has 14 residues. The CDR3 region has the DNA TGTGCCAGCATTCGGACACAGAACACCGGGGAGCTGTTTTTT. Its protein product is CASIRTQNTGELFF.

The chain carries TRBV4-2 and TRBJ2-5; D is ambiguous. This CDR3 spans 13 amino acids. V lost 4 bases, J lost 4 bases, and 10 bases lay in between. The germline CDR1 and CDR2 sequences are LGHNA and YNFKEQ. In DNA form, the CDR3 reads TGTGCCAGCAGCCCCAGTAGAGGAGAGACCCAGTACTTC. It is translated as CASSPSRGETQYF.

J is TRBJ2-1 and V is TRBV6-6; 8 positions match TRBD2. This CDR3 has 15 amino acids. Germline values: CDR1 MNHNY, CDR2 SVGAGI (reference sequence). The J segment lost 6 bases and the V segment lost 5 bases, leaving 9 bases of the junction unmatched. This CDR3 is CASSTPGLGLNEQFF. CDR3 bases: TGTGCCAGCAGTACCCCGGGACTAGGTCTCAATGAGCAGTTCTTC.

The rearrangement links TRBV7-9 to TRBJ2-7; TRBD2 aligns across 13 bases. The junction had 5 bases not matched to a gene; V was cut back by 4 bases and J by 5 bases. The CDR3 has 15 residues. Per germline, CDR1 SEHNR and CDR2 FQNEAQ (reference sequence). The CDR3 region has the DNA TGTGCCAGCAGCTCGGGACTAGCGGGGAACAACGAGCAGTACTTC. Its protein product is CASSSGLAGNNEQYF.